This entry lists 32 T cell receptor beta chains sequenced from one sample in a study of tumor-infiltrating lymphocytes in primary liver carcinoma. DNA and RNA were both co-extracted from about 19-30 mg of bulk tissue that had not been sorted. Reverse transcription of 500 ng total RNA with a constant-region primer produced TCR beta cDNA. ARM-PCR was slightly modified, and three nested multiplex PCR rounds with it gave rise to the TCR beta libraries. Researchers ran the first two PCR rounds for approximately 9 cycles each with TRBV1-TRBV30 forward primers and a C-beta reverse primer. MiXCR, run by TCRdb on the multiplex PCR reads, gives a single entry per CDR3 protein. This sample has approximately 79,000 distinct CDR3 sequences; more than 60% occur once, and the top ten carry 28%. Source material: liver tumor tissue from sampling region 4. The subset: tumor region T4, right-lateral pole. All receptors derive from a man in his forties with primary liver carcinoma and hepatitis B virus infection.

As regards this clonotype: One end of the junction varies from germline; a read error may be responsible. The V and J genes are TRBV10-1 and TRBJ1-5, with D unresolved. CDR3 size: 12 residues. CDR1 is WNHNN and CDR2 is SYGVQD in the germline V gene (reference sequence). The CDR3 sequence is CAGSDREQPQHF. CDR3 bases: TGCGCCGGCAGTGACCGGGAGCAGCCCCAGCATTTT.

Comment on this clonotype: At one of its ends the junction is not consistent with the germline gene, which may arise from a read error. The genes are TRBV11-1 and TRBJ2-1; TRBD2 is a possible D gene (6 bases). The CDR3 is 16 amino acids. CDR1 is SGHAT and CDR2 is FQDESV in the germline V gene (reference sequence). CDR3 DNA sequence: TGTGCCAGCAACTTAGGCCTGGGACTTCCTAGGCATGAGCAGTCCTTC. Its translation: CASNLGLGLPRHEQSF.

This chain uses TRBV18 with TRBJ2-1, with 9 bases aligning to TRBD2. Germline CDR1 KGHSH, CDR2 LQKENI. The ends lost 3 bases at V and 10 bases at J; junction bases unmatched: 13. The CDR3 is 16 residues long. CDR3 sequence reads: CASSPAGTSPGVEQFF. CDR3 coding DNA: TGTGCCAGCTCACCCGCCGGGACTAGCCCTGGCGTGGAGCAGTTCTTC.

The chain combines TRBV4-1 with TRBJ2-7; D gene ambiguous. The germline CDR1 and CDR2 sequences are MGHRA and YSYEKL. The CDR3 covers 16 residues. The germline V and J ends were trimmed by 4 bases and 4 bases, with 20 bases remaining between them. The CDR3 DNA follows: TGCGCCAGCAGCCCCGACCGGTCGAGGAGACATTACGAGCAGTACTTC. As protein: CASSPDRSRRHYEQYF.

Remarks on this clonotype: At one end, the junction sequence differs from germline, possibly due to a read error. The chain recombines TRBV6-2 or TRBV6-3 with TRBJ2-3; no clear D. This CDR3 spans 16 amino acids. The germline CDR1 and CDR2 sequences are MNHEY and SVGEGT. The CDR3 bases are TGTGTCAGCAGTTCCTCCTCGACCACCCTCACAGATACGCAGTATTTT. Translating it yields CVSSSSSTTLTDTQYF.

Notes on this clonotype: Relative to the germline gene, one junction end is altered; a read error may explain this. V usage is TRBV10-3 and J usage is TRBJ1-1; D may be TRBD1 (5 bases). From germline, CDR1 is ENHRY and CDR2 SYGVKD. The CDR3 is made up of 13 amino acids. CDR3 amino acids: CAIRRDLNTGAFF. The CDR3 region has the DNA TGTGCCATCAGAAGGGACTTGAACACTGGAGCTTTCTTT.

Note on this clonotype: The junction shows a germline mismatch at one end, possibly a read error. The V and J genes are TRBV6-6 and TRBJ2-5, with D uncertain. Per germline, CDR1 MNHNY and CDR2 SVGAGI (reference sequence). The CDR3 consists of 14 residues. In DNA form, the CDR3 reads TGTGCCAACAGTTTGGACGTCCGCCAAGAAACCCAGTACTTC. Translating gives CANSLDVRQETQYF.

This clonotype was counted a single time. This sequence may be a read error, since a much larger clone differs from it by one base. The CDR3 loop reads CASSEWGFGASVLTF. The CDR3 nucleotides are TGTGCCAGCAGTGAATGGGGGTTCGGGGCCAGCGTCCTGACTTTC. The chain combines TRBV6-1 with TRBJ2-5, with D perhaps given as TRBD1 or TRBD2 (5 bases each). The DNA matches TRBJ2-6 better at its end, which makes the J call doubtful. The CDR3 totals 15 residues. Per germline, CDR1 MNHNS and CDR2 SASEGT.

A word on this clonotype: The conserved phenylalanine or tryptophan normally closing the CDR3 is absent here, so this likely arose from a read error. The chain is built from TRBV5-6 and TRBJ2-7; 7 bases are a match to TRBD1. In germline, CDR1 is SGHDT, CDR2 YYEEEE. V gave up 6 bases and J gave up 2 bases; unmatched junction bases: 8. This CDR3 has 14 residues. The CDR3 DNA reads TGTGCCAGCACCCGGACAGGTCGACCCTACGAGCAGTACTCC. Its protein product is CASTRTGRPYEQYS.

V gene TRBV15 combines with J gene TRBJ2-1, with unresolved D. The CDR3 runs to 13 residues. V dropped 0 bases and J dropped 9 bases, with 9 bases sitting between them. Germline-derived CDR1 and CDR2 are LNHNV and YYDKDF (reference sequence). The CDR3 coding sequence is TGTGCCACCAGCAGAGATTCTGACGGTGAGCAGTTCTTC. Protein product: CATSRDSDGEQFF. Variable domain in full (rest from reference TRBV15 and TRBJ2-1): DAMVIQNPRYQVTQFGKPVTLSCSQTLNHNVMYWYQQKSSQAPKLLFHYYDKDFNNEADTPDNFQSRRPNTSFCFLDIRSPGLGDTAMYLCATSRDSDGEQFFGPGTRLTVL.

Notes on this clonotype: The junction departs from the called germline gene at one end, perhaps through a read error. The chain combines TRBV7-9 with TRBJ1-1; 8 bases match TRBD1. The CDR3 loop spans 14 amino acids. Germline CDR1 reads SEHNR; CDR2 reads FQNEAQ (reference sequence). The CDR3 region is CTSSYGQGGTEAFF. The CDR3 DNA sequence: TGTACCAGCAGCTATGGACAGGGAGGCACTGAAGCTTTCTTT.

This clonotype was detected many times. The chain has TRBV12-3 or TRBV12-4 and TRBJ2-4, with unresolved D. This CDR3 has 16 amino acids. V dropped 6 bases and J dropped 7 bases, with 22 bases sitting between them. CDR3 loop: CASSPSGHTLGNIQYF. CDR3 coding DNA: TGTGCCAGCAGCCCCTCTGGGCACACCCTCGGGAACATTCAGTACTTC.

Only one count was recorded for this clonotype. The V call is TRBV28, the J call TRBJ1-1, with a weak D call TRBD1 (5 bases). Trimming took 9 bases from V and 4 from J, leaving 18 bases between them. Germline V gives CDR1 MDHEN, CDR2 SYDVKM. The CDR3 extends over 14 amino acids. This CDR3 is CASHSRGLVTEAFF. The CDR3 coding sequence is TGTGCCAGTCACAGCCGGGGGTTGGTCACTGAAGCTTTCTTT.

The J gene is TRBJ2-1, the V gene TRBV6-5; 7 positions match TRBD2. The J segment lost 6 bases and the V segment lost 4 bases, leaving 12 bases of the junction unmatched. The CDR3 is made up of 16 amino acids. Germline CDR1 MNHEY, CDR2 SVGAGI. The CDR3 loop is CASSCNPLSGGNEQFF. Here the CDR3 DNA reads TGTGCCAGCAGTTGTAATCCGCTATCGGGAGGCAATGAGCAGTTCTTC.

There are many counts of this clonotype. The chain has TRBV29-1 and TRBJ1-1, with D unclear. Looked up from germline, CDR1 is SQVTM and CDR2 is ANQGSEA. V lost 4 bases to trimming and J lost 1 base, with 7 bases between them. CDR3 length equals 12 residues. The CDR3 protein is CSVAQWNTEAFF. The CDR3, as DNA: TGCAGCGTTGCACAGTGGAACACTGAAGCTTTCTTT.

A word on this clonotype: The junction departs from the called germline gene at one end, perhaps through a read error. Here the CDR3 reads CVSSPPWTGYVNEQYF. CDR3 DNA: TGTGTCAGCAGCCCCCCCTGGACAGGGTACGTCAACGAGCAGTACTTC. The rearrangement joins TRBV11-2 to TRBJ2-7; 8 bases line up with TRBD1. Germline CDR1 is SGHAT and CDR2 is FQNNGV. The CDR3 spans 16 residues.

This clonotype was counted only a few times. This chain uses TRBV19 with TRBJ1-1, with D possibly being TRBD1 (5 bases). The germline V gene has CDR1 LNHDA and CDR2 SQIVND (reference sequence). The V end lost 5 bases, the J end lost 3 bases, and 10 bases lay between the germline ends. This CDR3 has 13 amino acids. CDR3 nucleotides: TGTGCCAGTAGTGTAAAAGGGGACACTGAAGCTTTCTTT. Translated: CASSVKGDTEAFF.

Remarks on this clonotype: A read error may be the cause here, since a much bigger clone is one base away. The chain joins TRBV30 to TRBJ1-2; D possibly corresponds to TRBD1 (5 bases). The CDR3 has 11 residues. Looked up from germline, CDR1 is GTSNPN and CDR2 is SVGIG (reference sequence). The CDR3 sequence is CVWSTQQVNTF. The CDR3 DNA is TGTGTCTGGAGTACTCAACAGGTGAACACCTTC.

This chain links TRBV28 with TRBJ2-5; D is unclear. The CDR3 extends over 13 amino acids. Germline V gene sequence: CDR1 MDHEN, CDR2 SYDVKM. The ends were cut back, 5 bases at V and 5 bases at J, with 12 bases in the middle. CDR3 nucleotide sequence: TGTGCCAGCAGTGTCCCATCCGTGGAGACCCAGTACTTC. Translation: CASSVPSVETQYF.

To note about this clonotype: The junction and the germline gene differ at one end; a read error may be behind it. The J gene is TRBJ1-1, the V gene TRBV11-2; unclear D gene. CDR1 and CDR2 from the germline V gene are SGHAT and FQNNGV. The CDR3 sequence is 12 residues long. The CDR3 protein is CASSLGHTGAFF. The CDR3 nucleotides are TGTGCCAGCAGTTTAGGGCACACTGGAGCTTTCTTT.

This clonotype showed up just once. This chain uses TRBV4-1 with TRBJ1-2; D unclear. CDR1 is MGHRA, CDR2 YSYEKL, per germline. This CDR3 is 16 amino acids long. V lost 1 base to trimming and J lost 10 bases, with 22 bases between them. CDR3 in DNA: TGCGCCAGCAGCCAAGGACTAGGACGTCCATCAGGAGACTACACCTTC. Its translation: CASSQGLGRPSGDYTF.

Concerning this clonotype itself: Given the absence of the conserved phenylalanine or tryptophan at the CDR3 end, a read error is likely. This chain links TRBV5-1 with TRBJ2-1; a weak D match, TRBD1 (7 bases). Per germline, CDR1 SGHRS and CDR2 YFSETQ. The CDR3 length is 15 residues. V was pared by 0 bases and J by 4 bases, with 11 bases between. DNA of the CDR3: TGCGCCAGCAGCTTGGAGGGGGCGGGATACAATGAGCAGTTCTCC. It encodes CASSLEGAGYNEQFS.

A note on this clonotype: At one end the junction does not follow the germline gene, possibly because of a read error. The J gene is TRBJ2-1, the V gene TRBV19, with TRBD2 identical over 12 bases. This CDR3 is 13 amino acids long. Germline CDR1 is LNHDA and CDR2 is SQIVND (reference sequence). The CDR3 coding sequence is TGTGCCATTAGTATTCTAGCGGGAGGGAAGCAGTTCTTC. This gives the protein CAISILAGGKQFF.

This clonotype came up once. The junction and the germline gene differ at one end; a read error may be behind it. This sequence joins TRBV6-5 and TRBJ1-1; possibly TRBD1 for D (6 bases). The CDR3 spans 14 residues. The germline V gene has CDR1 MNHEY and CDR2 SVGAGI. CDR3 residues: CASASPRDNTEAFF. For the CDR3, the DNA is TGTGCCAGCGCCTCTCCCCGGGACAACACCGAAGCTTTCTTT.

As for this clonotype: The CDR3 does not end in the conserved phenylalanine or tryptophan, so this is likely a read error. The rearrangement links TRBV6-2 or TRBV6-3 to TRBJ2-1; 9 bases agree with TRBD2. The V gene's germline CDR1 is MNHEY and CDR2 SVGEGT. The CDR3 spans 15 residues. CDR3: CANSGLAPGSNEQFL. The CDR3 DNA sequence: TGTGCCAACAGTGGACTAGCGCCCGGTAGCAATGAGCAGTTCCTC.

This clonotype has at least ten counts. The rearrangement links TRBV29-1 to TRBJ2-3; no clear D. The CDR3 contains 13 residues. The germline CDR1 and CDR2 sequences are SQVTM and ANQGSEA. V was cut by 5 bases and J by 4 bases, with 13 bases left in between. The CDR3 DNA follows: TGCAGCGTTCCGGTGGGTGGGGCAGATACGCAGTATTTT. This gives the protein CSVPVGGADTQYF.

On this clonotype: One junction end does not reproduce the germline sequence, and a read error may be involved. This chain links TRBV6-5 with TRBJ1-1; D is possibly TRBD1 (6 bases). The germline CDR1 and CDR2 sequences are MNHEY and SVGAGI. This CDR3 comprises 14 residues. The CDR3 region is CASSYPGAGTEALF. In DNA form, the CDR3 reads TGTGCCAGTAGTTACCCGGGGGCAGGGACTGAAGCTCTCTTT.

About this clonotype: The junction differs from germline at one of its ends, possibly a read error. The chain is built from TRBV29-1 and TRBJ2-1; 8 positions match TRBD2. Per the germline V gene, CDR1 is SQVTM and CDR2 is ANQGSEA. CDR3 length: 16 residues. CDR3 nucleotides: TGCAGCGTTGAGTTGGGACTAGTGGGAGAGAGGAATGAGCAGTCCTTC. This gives the protein CSVELGLVGERNEQSF.

This clonotype has a single count. This sequence joins TRBV4-1 and TRBJ2-7; D gene unclear. This CDR3 contains 15 residues. Germline V gives CDR1 MGHRA, CDR2 YSYEKL. The germline V and J ends were trimmed by 4 bases and 2 bases, with 15 bases remaining between them. The CDR3 here is CASSRSSDSTYEQYF. Written as DNA, the CDR3 is TGCGCCAGCAGCCGTAGCAGCGATAGTACCTACGAGCAGTACTTC.

This clonotype was found once. Germline and junction disagree at one end, which may indicate a read error. In nucleotides, the CDR3 is TGTGCTAGCAGCGCCGGGACAGGGGTATCAGGGACCATATGTTTT. It codes for CASSAGTGVSGTICF. This sequence joins TRBV11-2 and TRBJ1-3, with 10 bases aligning to TRBD1. Germline V CDR1 and CDR2: SGHAT, FQNNGV. The CDR3 totals 15 residues.

As for this clonotype: The CDR3 carries no conserved terminal phenylalanine or tryptophan, so it likely arises from a read error. The chain uses TRBV20-1 and TRBJ1-2; tentative D call: TRBD1 (5 bases). This CDR3 has 15 residues. V was cut by 1 base and J by 4 bases, with 16 bases left in between. Germline CDR1 and CDR2: DFQATT and SNEGSKA (reference sequence). The CDR3 here is CSARVPSGTLYGYTS. The CDR3 bases are TGCAGTGCTAGAGTACCTAGCGGGACGCTCTATGGCTACACCTCC.

This clonotype was counted at least ten times. V gene TRBV6-5 combines with J gene TRBJ2-7; TRBD2 agrees at 8 bases. CDR3 length: 14 amino acids. Looked up from germline, CDR1 is MNHEY and CDR2 is SVGAGI. After removal of 6 bases from V and 0 bases from J, the junction contained 4 bases not matched to a gene. The CDR3 DNA reads as TGTGCCAGCAGGCCCGGGACTAGCTCCTACGAGCAGTACTTC. This encodes CASRPGTSSYEQYF.